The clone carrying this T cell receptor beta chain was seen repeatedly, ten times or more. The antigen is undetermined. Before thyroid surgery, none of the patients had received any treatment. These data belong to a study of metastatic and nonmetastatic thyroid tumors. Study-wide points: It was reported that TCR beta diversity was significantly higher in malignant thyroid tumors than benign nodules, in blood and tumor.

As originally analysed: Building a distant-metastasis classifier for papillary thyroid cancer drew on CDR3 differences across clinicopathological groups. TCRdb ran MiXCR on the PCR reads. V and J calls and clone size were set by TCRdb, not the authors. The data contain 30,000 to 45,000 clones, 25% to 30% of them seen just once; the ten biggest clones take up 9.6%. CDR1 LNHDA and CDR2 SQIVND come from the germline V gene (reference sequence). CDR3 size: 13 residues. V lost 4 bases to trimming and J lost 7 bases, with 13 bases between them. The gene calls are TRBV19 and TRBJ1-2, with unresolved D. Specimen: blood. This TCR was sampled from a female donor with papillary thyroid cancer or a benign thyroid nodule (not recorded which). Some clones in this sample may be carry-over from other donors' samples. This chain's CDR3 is CASSNTRSTGYTF. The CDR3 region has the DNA TGTGCCAGTAGTAACACTCGGTCAACTGGCTACACCTTC.